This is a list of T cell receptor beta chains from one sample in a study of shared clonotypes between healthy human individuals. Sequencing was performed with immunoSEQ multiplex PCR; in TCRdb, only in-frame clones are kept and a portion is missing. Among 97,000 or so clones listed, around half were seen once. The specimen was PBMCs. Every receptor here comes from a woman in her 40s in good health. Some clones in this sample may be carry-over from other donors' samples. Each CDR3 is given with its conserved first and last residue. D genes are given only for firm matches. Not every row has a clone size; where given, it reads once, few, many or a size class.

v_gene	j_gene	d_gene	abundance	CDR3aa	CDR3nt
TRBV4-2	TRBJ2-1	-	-	CASSQDLGYEQFF	TGTGCCAGCAGCCAAGATCTTGGGTATGAGCAGTTCTTC
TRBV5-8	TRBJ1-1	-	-	CASSLGPGRVAFF	TGTGCCAGCAGCTTGGGACCCGGACGTGTAGCTTTCTTT
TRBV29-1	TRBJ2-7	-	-	CSVGQFSYEQYF	TGCAGCGTAGGACAGTTCTCCTACGAGCAGTACTTC
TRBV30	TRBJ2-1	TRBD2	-	CAWSAGTNNEQFF	TGTGCCTGGTCCGCCGGGACTAACAATGAGCAGTTCTTC
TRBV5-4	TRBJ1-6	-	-	CASSVKEGNSPLHF	TGTGCCAGCAGCGTGAAGGAGGGTAATTCACCCCTCCACTTT
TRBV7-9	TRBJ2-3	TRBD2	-	CASSNPSGGDTQYF	TGTGCCAGCAGCAACCCTAGCGGAGGGGATACGCAGTATTTT
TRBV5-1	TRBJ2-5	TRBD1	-	CASSGGTGIETQYF	TGCGCCAGCAGCGGAGGGACAGGGATTGAGACCCAGTACTTC
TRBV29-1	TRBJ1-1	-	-	CSGTRGHTEAFF	TGCAGCGGGACTCGGGGGCACACTGAAGCTTTCTTT
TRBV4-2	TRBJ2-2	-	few	CASSQSTADTGELFF	TGTGCCAGCAGCCAATCGACAGCGGACACCGGGGAGCTGTTTTTT
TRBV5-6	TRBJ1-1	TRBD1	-	CASSIRTGPVQTEAFF	TGTGCCAGCAGCATCCGGACAGGGCCTGTACAGACTGAAGCTTTCTTT
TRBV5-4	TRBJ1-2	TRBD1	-	CASSQDGTGGTYGYTF	TGTGCCAGCAGCCAAGATGGGACAGGGGGTACGTATGGCTACACCTTC
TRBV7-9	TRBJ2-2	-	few	CASSLPSGIGELFF	TGTGCCAGCAGCCTTCCCTCAGGGATCGGGGAGCTGTTTTTT
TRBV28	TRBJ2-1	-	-	CASSLRGSGYNEQFF	TGTGCCAGCAGCCTAAGGGGGTCAGGATACAATGAGCAGTTCTTC
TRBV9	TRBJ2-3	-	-	CASSQQRAEDTQYF	TGTGCCAGCAGCCAACAGAGGGCAGAAGATACGCAGTATTTT
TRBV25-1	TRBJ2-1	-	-	CASSVPGSSYNEQFF	TGTGCCAGCAGTGTGCCGGGAAGCTCCTACAATGAGCAGTTCTTC
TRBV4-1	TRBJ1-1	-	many	CASRGPLKNTEAFF	TGCGCCAGCAGAGGCCCCCTAAAGAACACTGAAGCTTTCTTT
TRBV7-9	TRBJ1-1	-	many	CASSFGYSTEAFF	TGTGCCAGCAGCTTCGGATATAGCACTGAAGCTTTCTTT
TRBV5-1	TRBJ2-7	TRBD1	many	CASSLVEGALNEQYF	TGCGCCAGCAGCTTGGTCGAGGGGGCACTGAACGAGCAGTACTTC
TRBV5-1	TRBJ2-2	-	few	CASSPGGSGELFF	TGCGCCAGCAGCCCTGGTGGGTCCGGGGAGCTGTTTTTT
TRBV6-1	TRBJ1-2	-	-	CASSEGVGRGYTF	TGTGCCAGCAGTGAGGGTGTGGGGCGAGGCTACACCTTC
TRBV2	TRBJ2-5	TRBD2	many	CASKIAGGQETQYF	TGTGCCAGCAAAATAGCGGGAGGGCAAGAGACCCAGTACTTC
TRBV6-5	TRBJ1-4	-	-	CATATNEKLFF	TGTGCCACCGCAACTAATGAAAAACTGTTTTTT
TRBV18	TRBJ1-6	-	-	CASSPPENSPLHF	TGTGCCAGCTCACCACCGGAAAATTCACCCCTCCACTTT
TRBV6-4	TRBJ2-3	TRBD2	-	CASSDSGAGGADTQYF	TGTGCCAGCAGTGACTCTGGAGCGGGAGGGGCAGATACGCAGTATTTT
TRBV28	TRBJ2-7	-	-	CASSSTGDSWLEQYF	TGTGCCAGCAGTTCTACAGGGGACTCTTGGCTCGAGCAGTACTTC
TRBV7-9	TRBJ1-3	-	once	CASRIQGGNTIYF	TGTGCCAGCAGGATACAGGGAGGAAACACCATATATTTT
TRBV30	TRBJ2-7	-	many	CAWSQGQRRLYEQYF	TGTGCCTGGAGCCAAGGACAGCGCCGGTTATACGAGCAGTACTTC
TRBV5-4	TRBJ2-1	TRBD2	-	CASSLEVAGGNEQFF	TGTGCCAGCAGCTTGGAAGTAGCGGGAGGGAATGAGCAGTTCTTC
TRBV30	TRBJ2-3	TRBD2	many	CAWSGGRLGLAVTDTQYF	TGTGCCTGGAGCGGCGGGAGGCTAGGACTAGCGGTAACAGATACGCAGTATTTT
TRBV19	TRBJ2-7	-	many	CASSSLMRSSYEQYF	TGTGCCAGTAGTTCCTTGATGCGGAGCTCCTACGAGCAGTACTTC
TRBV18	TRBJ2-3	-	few	CASSPTKDTQYF	TGTGCCAGCTCACCTACGAAAGATACGCAGTATTTT
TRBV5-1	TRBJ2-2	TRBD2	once	CASSSSGTTNTGELFF	TGCGCCAGCAGCTCGTCCGGGACTACGAACACCGGGGAGCTGTTTTTT
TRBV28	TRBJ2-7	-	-	CASSLRVGYEQYF	TGTGCCAGCAGTTTGCGGGTGGGCTACGAGCAGTACTTC
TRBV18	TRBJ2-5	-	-	CASSPPGETQYF	TGTGCCAGCTCACCACCGGGGGAGACCCAGTACTTC
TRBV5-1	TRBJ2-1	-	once	CASSSPDILGREQFF	TGCGCCAGCAGCTCCCCGGACATTCTGGGGAGGGAGCAGTTCTTC
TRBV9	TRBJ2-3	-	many	CASSVEGLAFDTQYF	TGTGCCAGCAGCGTAGAGGGGCTAGCGTTCGATACGCAGTATTTT
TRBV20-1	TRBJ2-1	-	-	CSGVSYNEQFF	TGCAGTGGAGTCTCCTACAATGAGCAGTTCTTC
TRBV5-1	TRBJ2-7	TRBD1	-	CASSSGQGSYEQYF	TGCGCCAGCAGCTCGGGACAGGGGTCCTACGAGCAGTACTTC
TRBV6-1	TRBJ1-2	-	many	CASSIQGLNYGYTF	TGTGCCAGCAGTATCCAGGGACTTAACTATGGCTACACCTTC
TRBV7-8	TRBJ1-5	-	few	CASSLVVGPRQPQHF	TGTGCCAGCAGCTTAGTGGTGGGCCCCCGGCAGCCCCAGCATTTT
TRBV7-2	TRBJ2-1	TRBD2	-	CASSPVGTSYNEQFF	TGTGCCAGCAGCCCAGTAGGGACTAGCTACAATGAGCAGTTCTTC
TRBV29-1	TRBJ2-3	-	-	CSVEDHRTSTDTQYF	TGCAGCGTTGAAGATCACAGAACTAGCACAGATACGCAGTATTTT